Below, 26 T cell receptor delta chains from the same sample are listed, as sequenced in a study of Vδ1+ human thymocytes. General observations from the study: Thymic TRG and TRD repertoires appeared highly polyclonal, with Gaussian CDR3 length distributions.

These receptors are not linked to any known antigen. RNA was extracted from the cells and then reverse transcribed. CDR3 amplicons came from multiplex PCR with pooled V-gene forward and constant-region reverse primers. TCRdb re-called the multiplex PCR reads via CATT. The sample records more than 45,000 delta-chain clones, around 15% being singletons. The sequenced sample consisted of Vdelta1+ gamma-delta thymocytes from the thymus. Subset denoted: FACS-sorted CD3+ TCRalphabeta- TCRVdelta1+ TCRVdelta2- thymocytes. The receptor set was obtained from a girl under two years old who had congenital heart surgery.

This clone was seen more than once but under ten times. The chain carries TRDV2 and TRDJ1; 10 nucleotides line up with TRDD3. V shed 5 bases and J 8 bases; nucleotides not matched to a gene: 19. Germline loops: CDR1 GEAIGNYY, CDR2 EKD. The CDR3 loop spans 17 amino acids. The chain's CDR3 is CACVAWGISGGRIKLIF. In DNA form, the CDR3 reads TGTGCCTGTGTTGCCTGGGGGATATCGGGGGGGAGAATCAAACTCATCTTT.

This clone turned up a few times. The rearrangement joins TRDV1 to TRDJ1; 8 nucleotides align to TRDD3. This CDR3 is 20 amino acids long. The germline CDR1 and CDR2 sequences are TSWWSYY and QGS. The V segment lost 1 base and the J segment 0 bases; nucleotides outside the gene matches: 16. CDR3 DNA: TGTGCTCTTGGGGAACCACCCAAGTTCCTGGGGGACTCCCACACCGATAAACTCATCTTT. It is translated as CALGEPPKFLGDSHTDKLIF.

This clone appeared a few times. The chain carries TRDV3 and TRDJ3, with D unresolved. Trimming removed 5 bases from V and 2 bases from J, with 19 bases in between. Germline V lookup: CDR1 TVYSNPD, CDR2 GDNSRS (reference sequence). This CDR3 region has 17 residues. The CDR3 loop is CAPRPLRFTWDTRQMFF. In DNA form, the CDR3 reads TGTGCCCCGAGGCCCCTCCGATTCACCTGGGACACCCGACAGATGTTTTTC.

This chain links TRDV1 with TRDJ1; maybe TRDD3 (6 bases). CDR3 size: 18 residues. Germline loops: CDR1 TSWWSYY, CDR2 QGS. Trimming cost V 3 bases and J 0 bases, with 20 bases left between them. CDR3 region: CALGDHYGGGVYTDKLIF. The CDR3 nucleotides are TGTGCTCTTGGGGACCACTACGGTGGGGGGGTCTACACCGATAAACTCATCTTT.

This sequence joins TRDV1 and TRDJ1; 10 bases are shared with TRDD3. Germline lookup yields CDR1 TSWWSYY and CDR2 QGS. V dropped 1 base and J dropped 3; count of bases not matched to a gene: 20. This CDR3 spans 21 amino acids. CDR3 amino acids: CALGEQGPPGDWGILADKLIF. CDR3 DNA sequence: TGTGCTCTTGGGGAACAGGGCCCCCCAGGGGACTGGGGGATCCTCGCCGATAAACTCATCTTT.

The rearrangement uses TRDV1 and TRDJ1; 8 nucleotides line up with TRDD3. This CDR3 is 20 amino acids long. The trim removed 1 base at V and 0 bases at J, leaving 16 bases unmatched. Germline assignment: CDR1 TSWWSYY and CDR2 QGS. The CDR3 sequence is CALGEPSGRGITLYTDKLIF. CDR3 sequence (DNA): TGTGCTCTTGGGGAACCATCGGGGCGGGGGATAACTCTGTACACCGATAAACTCATCTTT.

This clone is a singleton in its sample. The chain recombines TRDV1 with TRDJ1; TRDD2 agrees at 7 bases. Germline V gene data show CDR1 as TSWWSYY and CDR2 as QGS. Unmatched junction bases numbered 6, after V lost 1 base and J lost 1 base. CDR3 length equals 16 residues. The CDR3 DNA sequence: TGTGCTCTTGGGGAACAGGAACCTTCCTGCACCGATAAACTCATCTTT. It encodes CALGEQEPSCTDKLIF.

The genes are TRDV1 and TRDJ1; tentatively, D is TRDD3 (5 bases). The CDR3 runs 18 residues. The germline CDR1 and CDR2 sequences are TSWWSYY and QGS. The V and J ends lost 0 bases and 0 bases respectively, with 17 bases between them. The CDR3 nucleotides read TGTGCTCTTGGGGAACTCCGGCACCGGGGGGCCCACACCGATAAACTCATCTTT. This translates into CALGELRHRGAHTDKLIF.

This chain uses TRDV1 with TRDJ1; 8 bases fit TRDD3. The CDR3 has 23 amino acids. Trimming cost V 7 bases and J 0 bases; bases outside gene matches: 31. Looked up from germline, CDR1 is TSWWSYY and CDR2 is QGS. The DNA for the CDR3 is TGTGCTCTTGACAGACCTACCGGGGTTGTGGTGGGGGATTCATTCCTTTACACCGATAAACTCATCTTT. Its protein is CALDRPTGVVVGDSFLYTDKLIF.

V gene TRDV1 combines with J gene TRDJ1; D unresolved. V lost 3 bases and J lost 0, with 26 bases in between. Per the germline V gene, CDR1 is TSWWSYY and CDR2 is QGS. The CDR3 has 20 residues. The CDR3 is CALGDPPRAPSGKYTDKLIF. The CDR3 DNA reads TGTGCTCTTGGGGACCCACCCCGGGCCCCTAGCGGCAAGTACACCGATAAACTCATCTTT.

This clone was recorded a few times. The chain joins TRDV2 to TRDJ1, with 9 bases lining up with TRDD3. After removal of 0 bases from V and 3 bases from J, the junction contained 22 bases not matched to a gene. Germline V gene lookup returns CDR1 GEAIGNYY and CDR2 EKD. There are 21 residues in the CDR3. The chain's CDR3 is CACDTAVLRGGYSLRADKLIF. In nucleotides, the CDR3 is TGTGCCTGTGACACCGCGGTCCTCCGGGGGGGATACTCCCTCAGAGCCGATAAACTCATCTTT.

This chain connects TRDV1 to TRDJ1; 7 positions match TRDD2. The ends lost 2 bases at V and 1 base at J; junction bases unmatched: 13. Germline values: CDR1 TSWWSYY, CDR2 QGS. This CDR3 spans 18 amino acids. CDR3 in amino acids: CALGEVFLRKWGTDKLIF. CDR3 DNA sequence: TGTGCTCTTGGGGAAGTTTTCCTACGTAAATGGGGCACCGATAAACTCATCTTT.

The V call is TRDV2, the J call TRDJ1; 7 nucleotides match TRDD3. Germline assignment: CDR1 GEAIGNYY and CDR2 EKD. The V segment lost 5 bases and the J segment 2 bases; nucleotides outside the gene matches: 22. The CDR3 contains 19 residues. This CDR3 is CACGIRTSRLLGTTDKLIF. In DNA form, the CDR3 reads TGTGCCTGTGGCATACGAACTTCGCGCTTACTGGGGACAACCGATAAACTCATCTTT.

The count of this clone is one. The V gene is TRDV1, the J gene TRDJ1; D is perhaps TRDD2 (5 bases). Per the germline V gene, CDR1 is TSWWSYY and CDR2 is QGS. V gave up 1 base and J gave up 3 bases, with 33 bases separating them. CDR3 size: 22 residues. Written as DNA, the CDR3 is TGTGCTCTTGGGGAACGGTCCCCCTACCCCGACACCAATCGGACGTCTTCCGATAAACTCATCTTT. Translated: CALGERSPYPDTNRTSSDKLIF.

The rearrangement joins TRDV1 to TRDJ1; TRDD3 matches 7 bases. This CDR3 is 20 amino acids long. Germline V gene lookup returns CDR1 TSWWSYY and CDR2 QGS. V was pared by 2 bases and J by 0 bases, with 18 bases of the junction left unmatched. The CDR3 region is CALGEGSSFWGVTYTDKLIF. CDR3 bases: TGTGCTCTTGGGGAAGGGTCCTCCTTCTGGGGGGTTACGTACACCGATAAACTCATCTTT.

The chain employs TRDV1 and TRDJ1, with D unresolved. Germline-derived CDR1 and CDR2 are TSWWSYY and QGS. This CDR3 spans 21 amino acids. V gave up 0 bases and J gave up 0 bases, with 26 bases separating them. CDR3 region: CALGELPGAAGLRVNTDKLIF. For the CDR3, the DNA is TGTGCTCTTGGGGAACTGCCCGGGGCTGCGGGCTTGCGGGTGAACACCGATAAACTCATCTTT.

In regard to this clone: This sample includes further DNA sequences coding for the same CDR3. The chain uses TRDV1 and TRDJ1, with 9 bases fitting TRDD3. The CDR3 consists of 18 residues. Germline CDR1 and CDR2: TSWWSYY and QGS. Trimming took 3 bases from V and 0 from J; bases not matched to a gene: 11. CDR3: CALGERRGTGGNTDKLIF. The CDR3 coding sequence is TGTGCTCTTGGGGAGCGGCGGGGTACTGGGGGAAACACCGATAAACTCATCTTT.

Only a few counts were recorded for this clone. The V gene is TRDV1, the J gene TRDJ1; 10 bases line up with TRDD3. J gave up 0 bases and V 0 bases, and 16 bases lay outside the gene matches. CDR1 TSWWSYY and CDR2 QGS come from the germline V gene. This CDR3 is 21 amino acids long. In nucleotides, the CDR3 is TGTGCTCTTGGGGAACTTCCCGACTACTACTGGGGGATTCCGTACACCGATAAACTCATCTTT. It encodes CALGELPDYYWGIPYTDKLIF.

On this clone itself: The DNA is omitted, as the CDR3 cannot be located on it reliably, and the CDR3 follows TCRdb's listing. The chain couples TRAV29/DV5 to TRDJ3; whether TRDD3, the table's D call, matches the DNA was not checked. The V gene's germline CDR1 is NSMFDY and CDR2 ISSIKDK. The length of the CDR3 is 21 amino acids, counting both ends. The chain's CDR3 is CSVLLCSKLHNSSWDTRQMFF.

This clone has a handful of counts. The chain carries TRDV1 and TRDJ1; maybe TRDD3 (5 bases). The CDR3 covers 19 residues. The ends were cut back, 1 base at V and 6 bases at J, with 27 bases in the middle. The germline V gene has CDR1 TSWWSYY and CDR2 QGS. In nucleotides, the CDR3 is TGTGCTCTTGGGGAACCGGGACTATTTGGTGGGGAGACTCATCATAAACTCATCTTT. Encoded protein: CALGEPGLFGGETHHKLIF.

The gene calls are TRDV1 and TRDJ1; no reliable D call. CDR3 length: 19 amino acids. Germline CDR1 TSWWSYY, CDR2 QGS. Trimming left V 0 bases short and J 8 bases short, with 28 bases between. CDR3 coding DNA: TGTGCTCTTGGGGAACTAGGTGGAGGGGTCCGGGCTACTGATGACAAACTCATCTTT. This gives the protein CALGELGGGVRATDDKLIF.

V gene TRDV1 combines with J gene TRDJ1; 7 positions match TRDD3. Per germline, CDR1 TSWWSYY and CDR2 QGS. The CDR3 contains 19 residues. The J segment lost 2 bases and the V segment lost 2 bases, leaving 17 bases of the junction unmatched. The CDR3 loop is CALGEWCVGDLSRTDKLIF. The CDR3 DNA reads TGTGCTCTTGGGGAATGGTGCGTGGGGGACTTATCCCGTACCGATAAACTCATCTTT.

This chain links TRDV1 with TRDJ1; TRDD3 matches at 10 bases. Germline V CDR1 and CDR2: TSWWSYY, QGS. V was pared by 4 bases and J by 0 bases, with 11 bases of the junction left unmatched. This CDR3 spans 18 amino acids. In DNA, the CDR3 is TGTGCTCTTGGGGCCCTTATCCGTACTGGGGGATACACCGATAAACTCATCTTT. Its protein is CALGALIRTGGYTDKLIF.

The chain links TRDV1 to TRDJ1, with a tentative D call TRDD3 (5 bases). The germline V gene has CDR1 TSWWSYY and CDR2 QGS. CDR3 length: 17 amino acids. Trimming took off 3 bases at V and 0 bases at J, with 17 bases between the two ends. This CDR3 reads CALGDRRGVPYTDKLIF. CDR3 bases: TGTGCTCTTGGGGATCGTAGGGGGGTCCCGTACACCGATAAACTCATCTTT.

The chain couples TRDV1 to TRDJ1; TRDD3 matches at 9 bases. This CDR3 is built from 21 residues. Looked up from germline, CDR1 is TSWWSYY and CDR2 is QGS. V was clipped by 5 bases and J by 0 bases; unmatched bases: 22. CDR3 nucleotide sequence: TGTGCTCTTGGGACCCCCGGTCTCGTACTGGGGGACGAACTGTACACCGATAAACTCATCTTT. Translation gives CALGTPGLVLGDELYTDKLIF.

The chain is built from TRDV1 and TRDJ1, with D unclear. The germline gives CDR1 TSWWSYY, CDR2 QGS. There are 13 residues in the CDR3. V lost 2 bases and J lost 0, with 4 bases in between. The CDR3 sequence: CALGEFNTDKLIF. In nucleotides, the CDR3 is TGTGCTCTTGGGGAATTTAACACCGATAAACTCATCTTT.